Listed below are T cell receptor beta chains from one sample, sequenced in a study of cytomegalovirus exposure and HLA in healthy donors. Only in-frame clones appear in the TCRdb table, and some are missing; sequencing was by immunoSEQ multiplex PCR. The sample has over 150,000 clones, more than 60% seen once. The specimen sequenced was PBMCs. These receptors came from a middle-aged woman in good health and CMV-seronegative. Each CDR3 is given with its conserved first and last residue. The D gene is left open where the match is weak. Clone size is shown for a subset of rows, as once, few, many or a class of expanded clone.

CASRTRFSYEQYF TGTGCCAGCAGGACCAGGTTCTCCTACGAGCAGTACTTC 13 TRBV7-8 - TRBJ2-7 -
CAISAQPDMFNEQFF TGTGCCATCAGTGCCCAGCCGGACATGTTCAATGAGCAGTTCTTC 15 TRBV10-3 - TRBJ2-1 once
CASSPQAHSGLAGGSGELFF TGTGCCAGCAGCCCTCAAGCCCACTCAGGACTAGCGGGAGGGAGCGGGGAGCTGTTTTTT 20 TRBV4-2 TRBD2 TRBJ2-2 -
CASSTSLLAGTYNEQFF TGTGCCAGCAGCACAAGCCTACTAGCGGGAACTTACAATGAGCAGTTCTTC 17 TRBV7-9 TRBD2 TRBJ2-1 -
CASSLAAPGVTGELFF TGTGCTAGCAGCTTAGCAGCTCCAGGGGTAACCGGGGAGCTGTTTTTT 16 TRBV7-7 - TRBJ2-2 -
CASSGLAGNYNEQFF TGTGCCAGCAGTGGACTAGCGGGTAACTACAATGAGCAGTTCTTC 15 TRBV28 TRBD2 TRBJ2-1 -
CASSFSTEAFF TGTGCCAGCAGCTTTTCTACTGAAGCTTTCTTT 11 TRBV7-9 - TRBJ1-1 -
CASSRDNQETQYF TGTGCCAGCAGCCGGGACAACCAAGAGACCCAGTACTTC 13 TRBV6-6 - TRBJ2-5 -
CASSPPGGGQGVYEQYF TGTGCCAGCTCACCACCAGGGGGCGGACAGGGGGTCTACGAGCAGTACTTC 17 TRBV18 TRBD1 TRBJ2-7 -
CAWSLIAGAEQFF TGTGCCTGGAGCCTTATAGCGGGAGCTGAGCAGTTCTTC 13 TRBV30 TRBD2 TRBJ2-1 -
CASSMRTEAFF TGTGCCAGTAGTATGCGGACTGAAGCTTTCTTT 11 TRBV19 - TRBJ1-1 -
CASSPPGGFNSPLHF TGTGCCAGCAGCCCTCCGGGAGGCTTTAATTCACCCCTCCACTTT 15 TRBV5-6 - TRBJ1-6 once
CSVEKQGGTEAFF TGCAGCGTTGAAAAGCAGGGAGGGACTGAAGCTTTCTTT 13 TRBV29-1 - TRBJ1-1 once
CASSVEFSQGSQPQHF TGTGCCAGCAGTGTCGAGTTCTCTCAGGGGAGCCAGCCCCAGCATTTT 16 TRBV2 - TRBJ1-5 -
CASSHIKLEGRPNYGYTF TGCGCCAGCAGCCATATAAAATTGGAGGGGAGGCCTAACTATGGCTACACCTTC 18 TRBV4-1 - TRBJ1-2 -
CASSLVTGYHEQYF TGTGCCAGCAGTTTAGTGACAGGGTACCACGAGCAGTACTTC 14 TRBV27 TRBD1 TRBJ2-7 -
CASSLGRDSSGANVLTF TGTGCCAGCAGCTTGGGGCGGGACTCGTCTGGGGCCAACGTCCTGACTTTC 17 TRBV7-9 - TRBJ2-6 once
CASSGGRTRYEQYF TGTGCCAGCAGTGGGGGCAGGACCCGATACGAGCAGTACTTC 14 TRBV2 - TRBJ2-7 few
CASSWASGIYNEQFF TGCGCCAGCAGCTGGGCTAGCGGGATCTACAATGAGCAGTTCTTC 15 TRBV5-1 TRBD2 TRBJ2-1 -
CASSLMAGTGVYGYTF TGTGCCAGCAGCTTAATGGCCGGGACAGGGGTCTATGGCTACACCTTC 16 TRBV7-2 TRBD1 TRBJ1-2 -
CASSLALLVHNEQFF TGTGCCAGCAGCTTAGCGCTTTTAGTGCACAATGAGCAGTTCTTC 15 TRBV7-9 - TRBJ2-1 -
CASSYAGTETYEQYF TGTGCCAGCAGTTACGCCGGGACAGAGACCTACGAGCAGTACTTC 15 TRBV6-5 TRBD1 TRBJ2-7 -
CASRGAESSYNEQFF TGCGCCAGCAGGGGAGCGGAAAGCTCCTACAATGAGCAGTTCTTC 15 TRBV5-1 - TRBJ2-1 -
CASKDRGQVKRERYEQYF TGTGCCAGCAAGGATCGGGGACAGGTCAAGCGGGAACGTTACGAGCAGTACTTC 18 TRBV6-4 - TRBJ2-7 -
CASSKLLTVNYGYTF TGTGCCAGCAGCAAATTGCTTACAGTCAACTATGGCTACACCTTC 15 TRBV21-1 - TRBJ1-2 -
CAWGPVNEQFF TGTGCCTGGGGTCCGGTCAATGAGCAGTTCTTC 11 TRBV30 - TRBJ2-1 -
CASSLGRAEAFF TGTGCCAGCAGTCTGGGGAGGGCTGAAGCTTTCTTT 12 TRBV28 - TRBJ1-1 -
CASSAGQGEETQYF TGTGCCAGTAGTGCGGGACAGGGCGAGGAGACCCAGTACTTC 14 TRBV19 TRBD1 TRBJ2-5 -
CASSQVSGGLQTYEQYF TGTGCCAGCAGCCAAGTATCAGGGGGCCTGCAAACCTACGAGCAGTACTTC 17 TRBV4-2 TRBD1 TRBJ2-7 -
CASSATGKTYSGNTIYF TGCGCCAGCAGCGCGACAGGGAAAACTTACTCTGGAAACACCATATATTTT 17 TRBV5-1 TRBD1 TRBJ1-3 -
CASSLAGGPNEQFF TGTGCCAGCAGCTTAGCGGGAGGGCCTAATGAGCAGTTCTTC 14 TRBV7-9 TRBD2 TRBJ2-1 few
CASSFTGGYEQYF TGTGCCAGCAGCTTCACAGGGGGCTACGAGCAGTACTTC 13 TRBV11-3 TRBD1 TRBJ2-7 -
CASSYSTGEAFF TGTGCCAGCAGCTATAGTACAGGCGAAGCTTTCTTT 12 TRBV7-2 - TRBJ1-1 -
CGPGQGSLEQYF TGTGGTCCGGGACAGGGATCTCTCGAGCAGTACTTC 12 TRBV13 TRBD1 TRBJ2-7 -
CASSLRTGTNQPQHF TGTGCCAGCAGCTTAAGGACAGGGACGAATCAGCCCCAGCATTTT 15 TRBV5-8 TRBD1 TRBJ1-5 -
CASRMTGVWQETQYF TGTGCCAGCAGGATGACGGGAGTTTGGCAAGAGACCCAGTACTTC 15 TRBV5-6 - TRBJ2-5 -
CAISEWGLNTEAFF TGTGCCATCAGTGAGTGGGGCCTGAACACTGAAGCTTTCTTT 14 TRBV10-3 - TRBJ1-1 few
CASSFQGPNTEAFF TGTGCCAGCAGTTTTCAGGGGCCGAACACTGAAGCTTTCTTT 14 TRBV2 - TRBJ1-1 -
CSVLGAPTEAFF TGCAGCGTCTTGGGGGCGCCCACTGAAGCTTTCTTT 12 TRBV29-1 - TRBJ1-1 -
CASSFLQGSSYGYTF TGTGCCAGCAGCTTCCTCCAGGGTAGTAGCTATGGCTACACCTTC 15 TRBV7-2 - TRBJ1-2 -
CASSGQGSSGYTF TGTGCCAGCAGTGGACAGGGAAGCTCTGGCTACACCTTC 13 TRBV6-1 TRBD1 TRBJ1-2 once
CASSLGPRYITGELFF TGTGCCAGCAGCTTAGGACCCAGGTATATCACCGGGGAGCTGTTTTTT 16 TRBV11-3 - TRBJ2-2 -
CASSIGQGIYEQYF TGTGCCAGTAGTATAGGACAGGGGATCTACGAGCAGTACTTC 14 TRBV19 TRBD1 TRBJ2-7 few
CASSEGSWVRDRYPYEQYF TGTGCCAGCAGTGAAGGGAGTTGGGTCCGGGACAGGTACCCCTACGAGCAGTACTTC 19 TRBV6-1 TRBD1 TRBJ2-7 -
CASQGGADEQYF TGTGCCAGTCAAGGGGGGGCCGACGAGCAGTACTTC 12 TRBV19 - TRBJ2-7 few
CASSLDQRGGKFEQYF TGTGCCAGCAGCTTAGATCAGAGGGGAGGCAAGTTTGAGCAGTACTTC 16 TRBV11-3 - TRBJ2-7 -
CASSRAGGPIGELFF TGTGCCAGCAGCCGAGCGGGAGGGCCAATCGGGGAGCTGTTTTTT 15 TRBV9 TRBD2 TRBJ2-2 -
CASSPPGLAFWDEQFF TGTGCCAGCAGCCCACCGGGACTAGCCTTTTGGGATGAGCAGTTCTTC 16 TRBV7-9 TRBD2 TRBJ2-1 -
CASSPRGSSGGNTGELFF TGTGCCAGCAGTCCGCGGGGGTCCTCGGGGGGGAACACCGGGGAGCTGTTTTTT 18 TRBV27 TRBD2 TRBJ2-2 -
CASSRPGQGPYNEQFF TGTGCCAGCTCCCGTCCGGGACAGGGTCCCTACAATGAGCAGTTCTTC 16 TRBV18 TRBD1 TRBJ2-1 -
CASSPRTDRGEQYF TGTGCCAGCAGCCCACGGACAGATAGGGGCGAGCAGTACTTC 14 TRBV21-1 - TRBJ2-7 -
CASTLGQGYEQYF TGTGCCAGTACCCTAGGACAGGGCTACGAGCAGTACTTC 13 TRBV19 TRBD1 TRBJ2-7 -
CASSLDGTGQETQYF TGCGCCAGCAGCTTGGATGGGACAGGGCAAGAGACCCAGTACTTC 15 TRBV5-1 TRBD1 TRBJ2-5 few
CASSYTGITEAFF TGTGCCAGCAGTTACACAGGGATCACTGAAGCTTTCTTT 13 TRBV6-6 - TRBJ1-1 -
CAWGEGGANVLTF TGTGCCTGGGGGGAGGGTGGGGCCAACGTCCTGACTTTC 13 TRBV30 TRBD2 TRBJ2-6 -
CASSYSSGLAKNIQYF TGTGCCAGCAGTTACTCTTCGGGACTAGCCAAAAACATTCAGTACTTC 16 TRBV6-5 - TRBJ2-4 -
CSVDTGGVGGSYEQYF TGCAGCGTTGACACAGGGGGAGTTGGTGGTTCCTACGAGCAGTACTTC 16 TRBV29-1 TRBD1 TRBJ2-7 few
CASSMGGSMHTEAFF TGTGCCAGTAGTATGGGGGGGTCCATGCACACTGAAGCTTTCTTT 15 TRBV19 - TRBJ1-1 -
CASTDRETTYNEQFF TGTGCCAGCACCGACAGGGAAACCACCTACAATGAGCAGTTCTTC 15 TRBV7-8 TRBD1 TRBJ2-1 -